This T cell receptor (beta chain) was captured by sequencing in a study of response to subunit inactivated influenza vaccine. Notes on the study in general: T cells newly recruited by each seasonal influenza vaccination are few, the authors suggested.

The CDR3 totals 18 residues. V was cut by 8 bases and J by 8 bases, with 35 bases left in between. CDR1 is SQVTM and CDR2 is ANQGSEA in the germline V gene. This clonotype appeared a few times. Its specificity is not known. One entry per CDR3 protein results from TCRdb running MiXCR on the RT-PCR reads. The profile covers around 470,000 distinct CDR3 sequences, with under 8.5% appearing a single time and less than 15% taken by the ten largest. This chain joins TRBV29-1 and TRBJ2-3, with D tentatively TRBD2 (6 bases). The sequence was collected from a man between 50 and 70 years old who received an inactivated influenza vaccine. This material consisted of PBMCs from blood, taken less than 30 months after vaccination. The CDR3 region has the DNA TGCAGCACCCTCTCATTCGGGACTGGAATAGGGGCGACGGGTACGCAGTATTTT. Translation: CSTLSFGTGIGATGTQYF.